A selection of T cell receptor beta chains follows, all from one sample in a study. TCRdb re-analysed the 5' RACE reads in MiXCR, keeping a single row per CDR3 protein. The table includes about 40,000 distinct CDR3 sequences, approximately 20% detected once. The sample taken for sequencing was naive CD4+ T cells sorted from a lymph node. The receptors derive from a female donor with breast cancer. The CDR3 runs from the conserved cysteine through the conserved F or W. A D gene is named only where the DNA matches it firmly. The size field is filled for only some rows; it gives once, few, many or a size class.

v_gene: TRBV11-1; d_gene: -; j_gene: TRBJ2-5; abundance: -; CDR3aa: CASSYAAGVQETQYF
v_gene: TRBV5-5; d_gene: -; j_gene: TRBJ2-7; abundance: -; CDR3aa: CASSFFLSGQMVYEQYF
v_gene: TRBV6-5; d_gene: -; j_gene: TRBJ1-3; abundance: few; CDR3aa: CASTTGSGNTIYF
v_gene: TRBV12-3/TRBV12-4; d_gene: -; j_gene: TRBJ2-1; abundance: many; CDR3aa: CASSLYEQFF
v_gene: TRBV15; d_gene: TRBD1; j_gene: TRBJ2-1; abundance: few; CDR3aa: CATSREWDSYNEQFF
v_gene: TRBV20-1; d_gene: TRBD1; j_gene: TRBJ2-3; abundance: many; CDR3aa: CSARGTGGGTDTQYF
v_gene: TRBV6-6; d_gene: -; j_gene: TRBJ2-3; abundance: -; CDR3aa: CASWGDTQYF
v_gene: TRBV18; d_gene: -; j_gene: TRBJ1-1; abundance: few; CDR3aa: CASSEGSGMNTEAFF
v_gene: TRBV6-6; d_gene: -; j_gene: TRBJ2-3; abundance: many; CDR3aa: CASARDGLTDTQYF
v_gene: TRBV20-1; d_gene: TRBD2; j_gene: TRBJ2-5; abundance: few; CDR3aa: CSAIDGVSGRARETQYF
v_gene: TRBV6-6; d_gene: TRBD1; j_gene: TRBJ1-1; abundance: few; CDR3aa: CASSTTGDGEAFF
v_gene: TRBV12-3/TRBV12-4; d_gene: -; j_gene: TRBJ1-2; abundance: -; CDR3aa: CASSFPGVHGYTF
v_gene: TRBV6-1; d_gene: -; j_gene: TRBJ1-5; abundance: -; CDR3aa: CASRRGDVGQPQRF
v_gene: TRBV7-3; d_gene: TRBD2; j_gene: TRBJ2-3; abundance: few; CDR3aa: CASSLIPTSGSTDTQYF
v_gene: TRBV19; d_gene: -; j_gene: TRBJ2-1; abundance: few; CDR3aa: CASSMGPGSYNEQFF
v_gene: TRBV5-1; d_gene: -; j_gene: TRBJ2-7; abundance: many; CDR3aa: CASSLRIQGTRNEQYF
v_gene: TRBV7-2; d_gene: -; j_gene: TRBJ1-2; abundance: few; CDR3aa: CASSLGQRYTF
v_gene: TRBV2; d_gene: -; j_gene: TRBJ1-3; abundance: few; CDR3aa: CASSEQPSGNTIYF
v_gene: TRBV20-1; d_gene: TRBD2; j_gene: TRBJ2-7; abundance: many; CDR3aa: CSASSGRLYEQYF
v_gene: TRBV7-2; d_gene: -; j_gene: TRBJ2-6; abundance: few; CDR3aa: CASSLLVSGANVLTF
v_gene: TRBV6-5; d_gene: TRBD2; j_gene: TRBJ2-5; abundance: many; CDR3aa: CASRKGLAGETQYF
v_gene: TRBV20-1; d_gene: -; j_gene: TRBJ2-7; abundance: few; CDR3aa: CSARDLGRASSYEQYF
v_gene: TRBV20-1; d_gene: TRBD2; j_gene: TRBJ2-2; abundance: -; CDR3aa: CSARLTSGNGGELFF
v_gene: TRBV7-2; d_gene: -; j_gene: TRBJ2-5; abundance: many; CDR3aa: CASSSRVSETQYF
v_gene: TRBV5-1; d_gene: -; j_gene: TRBJ1-5; abundance: few; CDR3aa: CASSLDPGNQPQHF
v_gene: TRBV20-1; d_gene: -; j_gene: TRBJ1-3; abundance: few; CDR3aa: CSASLESSGNTIYF
v_gene: TRBV12-3/TRBV12-4; d_gene: -; j_gene: TRBJ1-5; abundance: -; CDR3aa: CASRVNDQPQHF
v_gene: TRBV29-1; d_gene: -; j_gene: TRBJ2-1; abundance: few; CDR3aa: CSVGGDREQFF
v_gene: TRBV10-3; d_gene: -; j_gene: TRBJ1-6; abundance: -; CDR3aa: CAISEVAGSNSPLHF
v_gene: TRBV5-1; d_gene: -; j_gene: TRBJ1-5; abundance: -; CDR3aa: CASSLAGRDNQPQHF
v_gene: TRBV5-1; d_gene: TRBD1; j_gene: TRBJ2-7; abundance: -; CDR3aa: CASSLDRETNEQYF
v_gene: TRBV29-1; d_gene: TRBD1; j_gene: TRBJ1-2; abundance: -; CDR3aa: CSVGQGNYGYTF
v_gene: TRBV7-9; d_gene: -; j_gene: -; abundance: -; CDR3aa: CASSSSGREDTQHF
v_gene: TRBV25-1; d_gene: TRBD2; j_gene: TRBJ2-1; abundance: few; CDR3aa: CASSSGSSYNEQFF
v_gene: TRBV10-1; d_gene: -; j_gene: TRBJ2-1; abundance: -; CDR3aa: CASSESSGGPLANEQFF
v_gene: TRBV18; d_gene: TRBD2; j_gene: TRBJ2-7; abundance: many; CDR3aa: CASSPTTSATYEQYF
v_gene: TRBV30; d_gene: TRBD2; j_gene: TRBJ2-2; abundance: few; CDR3aa: CAWSPTSGRTGELFF
v_gene: TRBV4-2; d_gene: -; j_gene: TRBJ1-4; abundance: few; CDR3aa: CASSLDSEKLFF
v_gene: TRBV20-1; d_gene: TRBD1; j_gene: TRBJ1-1; abundance: -; CDR3aa: CSALDRPVGTEAFF
v_gene: TRBV11-2; d_gene: -; j_gene: TRBJ2-7; abundance: many; CDR3aa: CASSLERQAYEQYF